The 32 T cell receptor beta chains below come from one sample, sequenced in a study of a mutant IDH1 vaccine in newly diagnosed glioma. Assay: immunoSEQ multiplex PCR; the TCRdb copy retains only in-frame clones and omits some. This sample has fewer than 35,000 clones, with around four fifths found just once. Time point meaning: week 11, during vaccination. Vaccination used 300 ug of mutant IDH1 20-mer peptide per dose, with topical imiquimod. Their antigens are not known. This material consisted of PBMCs, taken from a glioma patient whose treatment included an IDH1 peptide vaccine. The receptors were gathered from a man younger than 40 with glioma.

The rearrangement links TRBV14 to TRBJ2-5; a possible D gene is TRBD2 (6 bases). CDR1 is SGHDN, CDR2 FVKESK, per germline. The CDR3 runs 16 residues. Trimming took 4 bases from V and 2 from J, leaving 17 bases between them. CDR3 amino acids: CASSPRKGAGQETQYF. In DNA, the CDR3 is TGTGCCAGCAGCCCTCGAAAGGGTGCGGGACAAGAGACCCAGTACTTC.

This clone was found a few times. The V call is TRBV5-6, the J call TRBJ1-5; TRBD1 is a possible D gene (5 bases). The V end lost 0 bases, the J end lost 0 bases, and 13 bases lay between the germline ends. Germline CDR1 reads SGHDT; CDR2 reads YYEEEE. The CDR3 consists of 17 residues. CDR3 region: CASSLAAQVNSNQPQHF. CDR3 DNA sequence: TGTGCCAGCAGCTTGGCCGCACAGGTCAATAGCAATCAGCCCCAGCATTTT.

The chain links TRBV19 to TRBJ2-2; D may be TRBD1 or TRBD2 (6 bases each). The CDR3 consists of 15 residues. V was trimmed by 6 bases and J by 4 bases, leaving 15 bases between them. Germline CDR1 reads LNHDA; CDR2 reads SQIVND (reference sequence). CDR3 loop: CASSPGGRGTGELFF. In DNA form, the CDR3 reads TGTGCCAGTAGCCCTGGGGGGCGAGGCACCGGGGAGCTGTTTTTT.

The chain joins TRBV29-1 to TRBJ1-3; D is unclear. V lost 0 bases and J 4 bases, leaving 10 bases between the germline ends. Germline lookup yields CDR1 SQVTM and CDR2 ANQGSEA. The CDR3 spans 14 residues. CDR3 amino acids: CSVEDPWKGNTIYF. The CDR3 region has the DNA TGCAGCGTTGAAGATCCCTGGAAAGGAAACACCATATATTTT. Together with reference TRBV29-1 and TRBJ1-3, the CDR3 gives the full variable domain: SAVISQKPSRDICQRGTSLTIQCQVDSQVTMMFWYRQQPGQSLTLIATANQGSEATYESGFVIDKFPISRPNLTFSTLTVSNMSPEDSSIYLCSVEDPWKGNTIYFGEGSWLTVV.

This sequence joins TRBV15 and TRBJ2-3; D is unresolved. The germline V gene encodes CDR1 LNHNV and CDR2 YYDKDF (reference sequence). V gave up 2 bases and J gave up 1 base, with 13 bases separating them. This CDR3 is built from 16 residues. The CDR3 DNA is TGTGCCACCAGCAGAACCCCCAACGTAGGCACAGATACGCAGTATTTT. Its protein product is CATSRTPNVGTDTQYF.

The genes are TRBV4-1 and TRBJ2-3; tentative D call: TRBD2 (5 bases). This CDR3 comprises 14 residues. Germline V lookup: CDR1 MGHRA, CDR2 YSYEKL. V was shortened by 1 base and J by 10 bases, with 15 bases between the two germline ends. In DNA, the CDR3 is TGCGCCAGCAGCCAAGCCCGGGGTCCTACCGCGCAGTATTTT. Its protein is CASSQARGPTAQYF.

The rearrangement joins TRBV6-5 to TRBJ1-2; no reliable D call. CDR3 length: 12 amino acids. The germline V gene has CDR1 MNHEY and CDR2 SVGAGI. V gave up 5 bases and J gave up 8 bases, with 12 bases separating them. The CDR3 sequence: CASSTYESGYTF. CDR3 DNA sequence: TGTGCCAGCAGTACGTACGAGTCCGGCTACACCTTC.

The chain carries TRBV2 and TRBJ1-2; possibly TRBD1 for D (5 bases). Germline CDR1 reads SNHLY; CDR2 reads FYNNEI. The V and J ends lost 9 bases and 4 bases respectively, with 12 bases between them. The CDR3 spans 12 residues. The DNA of the CDR3 is TGTGCCAGTCAACTTGGGGGCTATGGCTACACCTTC. Translation: CASQLGGYGYTF.

J is TRBJ1-1 and V is TRBV10-3; D unclear. The V gene's germline CDR1 is ENHRY and CDR2 SYGVKD. There are 14 residues in the CDR3. Trimming left V 3 bases short and J 4 bases short, with 12 bases between. The CDR3 DNA reads as TGTGCCATCAGTGACCCAGACAAGCCCACTGAAGCTTTCTTT. Amino acid sequence: CAISDPDKPTEAFF.

The gene calls are TRBV10-3 and TRBJ2-7; 8 bases align to TRBD2. CDR1 ENHRY and CDR2 SYGVKD come from the germline V gene. CDR3 length equals 16 residues. After removal of 3 bases from V and 4 bases from J, the junction contained 11 bases not matched to a gene. The CDR3 sequence: CAISDAGGRSGYEQYF. DNA of the CDR3: TGTGCCATCAGTGACGCGGGGGGAAGAAGTGGGTACGAGCAGTACTTC.

In this sample, this clone turned up a few times. Here the CDR3 reads CASSHETREQYF. The CDR3 DNA reads as TGTGCCAGCAGCCACGAGACTCGCGAGCAGTACTTC. The chain carries TRBV7-9 and TRBJ2-7; D not certain. The CDR3 covers 12 residues. Trimming took 5 bases from V and 6 from J, leaving 11 bases between them. Germline V gene lookup returns CDR1 SEHNR and CDR2 FQNEAQ (reference sequence).

This clone was seen more than once but under ten times. The chain is built from TRBV12-1 and TRBJ1-1; no check of the table's D call, TRBD1, against the DNA was made. TRBV12-1 is a known pseudogene. The CDR3 loop spans 16 amino acids. The chain's CDR3 is CASSLSGGRWDTEAFF. CDR3 nucleotide sequence: TGTGCCAGCAGCTTGTCAGGGGGCAGGTGGGACACTGAAGCTTTCTTT.

The chain couples TRBV4-3 to TRBJ2-2, with a weak D call TRBD1 (6 bases). The ends were cut back, 1 base at V and 0 bases at J, with 21 bases in the middle. The germline V gene encodes CDR1 LGHNA and CDR2 YSLEER. The CDR3 has 20 residues. CDR3 sequence: CASSQADGRGSLANTGELFF. CDR3 bases: TGCGCCAGCAGCCAAGCCGATGGCAGGGGATCCCTCGCGAACACCGGGGAGCTGTTTTTT.

The chain recombines TRBV9 with TRBJ2-7; D tentatively reads TRBD1 or TRBD2 (5 bases each). V shed 1 base and J shed 3 bases, with 14 bases lying between them. This CDR3 has 15 residues. Germline V gives CDR1 SGDLS, CDR2 YYNGEE. The CDR3 region is CASSVTGTEGYEQYF. CDR3 in DNA: TGTGCCAGCAGCGTAACGGGGACGGAAGGCTACGAGCAGTACTTC.

The rearrangement links TRBV19 to TRBJ2-7, with 14 bases matching TRBD2. The CDR3 length is 16 residues. The trim removed 5 bases at V and 2 bases at J, leaving 5 bases unmatched. Per germline, CDR1 LNHDA and CDR2 SQIVND (reference sequence). CDR3 in amino acids: CASSGTSGSVTYEQYF. The CDR3 DNA reads as TGTGCCAGTAGTGGGACTAGCGGGAGCGTAACCTACGAGCAGTACTTC.

The chain links TRBV5-6 to TRBJ2-7; D unclear. Germline CDR1 reads SGHDT; CDR2 reads YYEEEE. This CDR3 is built from 13 residues. Trimming pared 2 bases from V and 0 bases from J, leaving 6 bases between. The CDR3 DNA follows: TGTGCCAGCAGCTTAAGTAGCTCCTACGAGCAGTACTTC. Its translation is CASSLSSSYEQYF. Based on the CDR3 plus reference TRBV5-6 and TRBJ2-7, the full variable domain is DAGVTQSPTHLIKTRGQQVTLRCSPKSGHDTVSWYQQALGQGPQFIFQYYEEEERQRGNFPDRFSGHQFPNYSSELNVNALLLGDSALYLCASSLSSSYEQYFGPGTRLTVT.

The rearrangement links TRBV7-9 to TRBJ1-5; the D is unclear. V lost 3 bases to trimming and J lost 4 bases, with 4 bases between them. The germline V gene has CDR1 SEHNR and CDR2 FQNEAQ (reference sequence). The CDR3 spans 12 residues. For the CDR3, the DNA is TGTGCCAGCAGCTTGGGGAATCAGCCCCAGCATTTT. Protein product: CASSLGNQPQHF.

The gene calls are TRBV6-5 and TRBJ2-3, with a tentative D call TRBD2 (7 bases). This CDR3 contains 14 residues. Deletions cut 10 bases from V and 0 bases from J, with 14 bases between. Germline-derived CDR1 and CDR2 are MNHEY and SVGAGI. This chain's CDR3 is CATPGGASTDTQYF. The CDR3 region has the DNA TGTGCCACGCCGGGGGGCGCTAGCACAGATACGCAGTATTTT.

The genes are TRBV6-1 and TRBJ2-7; 9 bases line up with TRBD1. J was trimmed by 5 bases and V by 6 bases; bases with no gene match: 5. The CDR3 is 13 amino acids. CDR1 MNHNS and CDR2 SASEGT come from the germline V gene. For the CDR3, the DNA is TGTGCCAGCAGCCGGGACAGGGACAACGAGCAGTACTTC. Protein sequence: CASSRDRDNEQYF.

The chain joins TRBV5-1 to TRBJ1-3; D is perhaps TRBD1 (6 bases). Germline V CDR1 and CDR2: SGHRS, YFSETQ. The CDR3 covers 15 residues. Trimming pared 3 bases from V and 0 bases from J, leaving 10 bases between. The CDR3 is CASSSDSFSGNTIYF. The CDR3 region has the DNA TGCGCCAGCAGCTCGGACAGTTTCTCTGGAAACACCATATATTTT.

The chain combines TRBV4-1 with TRBJ2-2, with 7 bases that match TRBD1. The CDR3 is 17 residues long. Unmatched junction bases numbered 10, after V lost 0 bases and J lost 6 bases. Germline loops: CDR1 MGHRA, CDR2 YSYEKL. DNA of the CDR3: TGCGCCAGCAGCCAAGATTCTAGCAGGGACAGTCCCGGGGAGCTGTTTTTT. Translating it yields CASSQDSSRDSPGELFF.

This rearrangement joins TRBV5-1 to TRBJ2-7; 8 bases match TRBD1. This CDR3 has 17 residues. V was pared by 0 bases and J by 0 bases, with 8 bases of the junction left unmatched. Germline lookup yields CDR1 SGHRS and CDR2 YFSETQ. The CDR3 region has the DNA TGCGCCAGCAGCTTGGCTCTGGGGGACAGGAGCTCCTACGAGCAGTACTTC. This gives the protein CASSLALGDRSSYEQYF.

V gene TRBV6-1 combines with J gene TRBJ2-7; 7 bases fit TRBD1. Germline lookup yields CDR1 MNHNS and CDR2 SASEGT. Trimming cost V 6 bases and J 1 base; bases outside gene matches: 3. The CDR3 contains 13 residues. CDR3 region: CASRGTASYEQYF. The CDR3 DNA reads TGTGCCAGCAGGGGGACAGCTTCCTACGAGCAGTACTTC.

The chain has TRBV19 and TRBJ2-7; 7 nucleotides agree with TRBD1. Germline trimming cut 5 bases from V and 4 bases from J; bases unmatched to any gene: 11. Germline CDR1 is LNHDA and CDR2 is SQIVND (reference sequence). The CDR3 loop spans 15 amino acids. DNA of the CDR3: TGTGCCAGTAGTGGGGAATACAGGGGTCAGTACGAGCAGTACTTC. The encoded protein is CASSGEYRGQYEQYF.

The gene calls are TRBV4-3 and TRBJ1-2; no reliable D call. Per the germline V gene, CDR1 is LGHNA and CDR2 is YSLEER. The CDR3 is made up of 16 amino acids. V was cut by 1 base and J by 5 bases, with 17 bases left in between. The CDR3 sequence: CASSQVAGEVTYGYTF. The CDR3 DNA sequence: TGCGCCAGCAGCCAAGTGGCTGGGGAGGTAACATATGGCTACACCTTC.

The DNA for the CDR3 is TGTGCCTGGAGTCCGGGGGATCGGGCTCAGCCCCAGCATTTT. It yields the protein CAWSPGDRAQPQHF. V gene TRBV30 combines with J gene TRBJ1-5, with D possibly matching TRBD1 (5 bases). Trimming pared 2 bases from V and 6 bases from J, leaving 14 bases between. Germline V gives CDR1 GTSNPN, CDR2 SVGIG (reference sequence). The CDR3 runs to 14 residues. Together with reference TRBV30 and TRBJ1-5, the CDR3 gives the full variable domain: SQTIHQWPATLVQPVGSPLSLECTVEGTSNPNLYWYRQAAGRGLQLLFYSVGIGQISSEVPQNLSASRPQDRQFILSSKKLLLSDSGFYLCAWSPGDRAQPQHFGDGTRLSIL.

This chain connects TRBV30 to TRBJ1-1; D call uncertain. This CDR3 region has 14 residues. Per germline, CDR1 GTSNPN and CDR2 SVGIG (reference sequence). The ends were cut back, 8 bases at V and 0 bases at J, with 16 bases in the middle. CDR3 in DNA: TGTGCCGCCAAAGACGTGGGCATGAACACTGAAGCTTTCTTT. This translates into CAAKDVGMNTEAFF.

This clone was detected only once. The chain links TRBV30 to TRBJ2-7; no clear D. This CDR3 has 14 residues. Trimming took off 4 bases at V and 2 bases at J, with 15 bases between the two ends. Germline V gene data show CDR1 as GTSNPN and CDR2 as SVGIG (reference sequence). CDR3 in DNA: TGTGCCTGGACCTTAACTGGGTCCGCCTACGAGCAGTACTTC. Amino acid sequence: CAWTLTGSAYEQYF.

There are a few counts of this clone. This chain's CDR3 is CASSRGHRNQPQHF. CDR3 nucleotide sequence: TGTGCCAGCAGTCGGGGACACCGCAATCAGCCCCAGCATTTT. The rearrangement uses TRBV6-5 and TRBJ1-5; possible D gene TRBD1, 6 bases. The CDR3 runs to 14 residues. Germline CDR1 reads MNHEY; CDR2 reads SVGAGI. Between the trimmed V and J ends, which lost 5 bases and 2 bases, there was a span of 10 bases.

The chain combines TRBV27 with TRBJ2-1; 8 nucleotides match TRBD2. From germline, CDR1 is MNHEY and CDR2 SMNVEV (reference sequence). The CDR3 has 14 amino acids. The V segment lost 4 bases and the J segment 6 bases; nucleotides outside the gene matches: 5. The CDR3 DNA reads TGTGCCAGCAGTTCGGGACTAGAATCCAATGAGCAGTTCTTC. Protein sequence: CASSSGLESNEQFF.

The count of this clone is one. The chain links TRBV5-1 to TRBJ2-1; perhaps D is TRBD1 or TRBD2 (5 bases each). From germline, CDR1 is SGHRS and CDR2 YFSETQ. Trimming shortened V by 5 bases and J by 6 bases, and 12 bases separated the two germline ends. The CDR3 spans 13 residues. The chain's CDR3 is CASRRDGTNEQFF. The DNA for the CDR3 is TGCGCCAGCAGGAGGGACGGGACCAATGAGCAGTTCTTC.

The chain joins TRBV30 to TRBJ2-5; D is possibly TRBD1 (6 bases). V lost 8 bases and J lost 4, with 14 bases in between. The CDR3 sequence is 12 residues long. Germline values: CDR1 GTSNPN, CDR2 SVGIG (reference sequence). DNA of the CDR3: TGTGCCGGCAGGGGAGTGAGAGAGACCCAGTACTTC. The encoded protein is CAGRGVRETQYF.